The rows below give T cell receptor beta chains drawn from one sample of a study of control samples from healthy donors and cancer patients. Method: immunoSEQ multiplex PCR; TCRdb's copy keeps in-frame clones and lacks some. Here the sample spans about 120,000 clones, 85% to 90% being singletons. Sequenced material: blood. The source of these receptors is a woman in her 70s in good health. Each CDR3 is given with its conserved first and last residue. The order of the fields is J gene, D gene, clone size, V gene, CDR3 protein, CDR3 DNA. A D gene is named only where the DNA matches it firmly. Not all rows give a size; the values are once, few, many and, for expanded clones, a class.

j_call: TRBJ2-7
d_call: -
clone_size: -
v_call: TRBV7-9
cdr3_aa: CASSLGGPYEQYF
cdr3_nt: TGTGCCAGCAGCTTAGGCGGTCCCTACGAGCAGTACTTC

j_call: TRBJ2-2
d_call: -
clone_size: -
v_call: TRBV3-1/TRBV3-2
cdr3_aa: CASSHDGPHVVYTGELFF
cdr3_nt: TGTGCCAGCAGCCATGATGGGCCGCACGTAGTATATACCGGGGAGCTGTTTTTT

j_call: TRBJ2-1
d_call: -
clone_size: -
v_call: TRBV7-2
cdr3_aa: CASSPGQIINNEQFF
cdr3_nt: TGTGCCAGCAGCCCCGGACAGATAATTAACAATGAGCAGTTCTTC

j_call: TRBJ1-1
d_call: -
clone_size: -
v_call: TRBV5-6
cdr3_aa: CASSLATFGNTEAFF
cdr3_nt: TGTGCCAGCAGCCTTGCGACATTCGGGAACACTGAAGCTTTCTTT

j_call: TRBJ1-5
d_call: TRBD1
clone_size: few
v_call: TRBV7-9
cdr3_aa: CASSPGTGYQPQHF
cdr3_nt: TGTGCCAGCAGCCCCGGGACAGGGTATCAGCCCCAGCATTTT

j_call: TRBJ1-2
d_call: -
clone_size: -
v_call: TRBV6-2/TRBV6-3
cdr3_aa: CASSYDNRGYYGYTF
cdr3_nt: TGTGCCAGCAGTTACGACAATCGCGGGTACTATGGCTACACCTTC

j_call: TRBJ1-1
d_call: -
clone_size: few
v_call: TRBV7-2
cdr3_aa: CASSLWAGASATEAFF
cdr3_nt: TGTGCCAGCAGCTTATGGGCGGGGGCGTCGGCTACTGAAGCTTTCTTT

j_call: TRBJ2-1
d_call: -
clone_size: -
v_call: TRBV15
cdr3_aa: CATSRDVSGEQFF
cdr3_nt: TGTGCCACCAGCAGAGATGTTTCCGGGGAGCAGTTCTTC

j_call: TRBJ1-2
d_call: -
clone_size: once
v_call: TRBV3-1/TRBV3-2
cdr3_aa: CASSQNAGRGYTF
cdr3_nt: TGTGCCAGCAGCCAAAATGCAGGGCGAGGCTACACCTTC

j_call: TRBJ1-2
d_call: -
clone_size: -
v_call: TRBV6-6
cdr3_aa: CASSYSRQLTNYGYTF
cdr3_nt: TGTGCCAGCAGTTACTCGCGACAGCTTACTAACTATGGCTACACCTTC

j_call: TRBJ2-2
d_call: TRBD2
clone_size: once
v_call: TRBV27
cdr3_aa: CATSLASGGAGSGGELFF
cdr3_nt: TGTGCCACCAGTTTAGCTAGCGGGGGGGCAGGTTCGGGCGGGGAGCTGTTTTTT

j_call: TRBJ1-2
d_call: -
clone_size: -
v_call: TRBV6-5
cdr3_aa: CASSNLIYGYTF
cdr3_nt: TGTGCCAGCAGCAATTTAATCTATGGCTACACCTTC

j_call: TRBJ2-5
d_call: -
clone_size: -
v_call: TRBV29-1
cdr3_aa: CSAAVSQRSQETQYF
cdr3_nt: TGCAGCGCCGCCGTTTCCCAGCGATCCCAAGAGACCCAGTACTTC

j_call: TRBJ1-3
d_call: -
clone_size: -
v_call: TRBV10-3
cdr3_aa: CAIKDRLPGNTIYF
cdr3_nt: TGTGCCATCAAAGACAGGTTACCTGGAAACACCATATATTTT

j_call: TRBJ2-6
d_call: TRBD2
clone_size: -
v_call: TRBV5-1
cdr3_aa: CASSLELAGGPGANVLTF
cdr3_nt: TGCGCCAGCAGCTTGGAGCTAGCGGGGGGGCCCGGGGCCAACGTCCTGACTTTC

j_call: TRBJ1-3
d_call: -
clone_size: -
v_call: TRBV7-6
cdr3_aa: CASSLSTRAVSGNTIYF
cdr3_nt: TGTGCCAGCAGCTTGTCAACAAGGGCGGTATCTGGAAACACCATATATTTT

j_call: TRBJ2-5
d_call: TRBD2
clone_size: -
v_call: TRBV7-8
cdr3_aa: CASSPTTSVWETQYF
cdr3_nt: TGTGCCAGCAGCCCCACGACTAGCGTGTGGGAGACCCAGTACTTC

j_call: TRBJ2-5
d_call: TRBD1
clone_size: -
v_call: TRBV6-2/TRBV6-3
cdr3_aa: CASSPRDRGQGETQYF
cdr3_nt: TGTGCCAGCAGTCCCCGGGACAGGGGGCAAGGGGAGACCCAGTACTTC

j_call: TRBJ2-7
d_call: -
clone_size: -
v_call: TRBV7-3
cdr3_aa: CASSLGGGRDEQYF
cdr3_nt: TGTGCCAGCAGCTTAGGGGGGGGCCGGGACGAGCAGTACTTC

j_call: TRBJ1-4
d_call: -
clone_size: -
v_call: TRBV5-1
cdr3_aa: CASSLGGATNEKLFF
cdr3_nt: TGCGCCAGCAGCTTGGGCGGCGCGACTAATGAAAAACTGTTTTTT

j_call: TRBJ1-5
d_call: -
clone_size: -
v_call: TRBV19
cdr3_aa: CASSSPGEGDQPQHF
cdr3_nt: TGTGCCAGTAGTTCCCCAGGGGAAGGGGATCAGCCCCAGCATTTT

j_call: TRBJ1-1
d_call: TRBD1
clone_size: -
v_call: TRBV10-2
cdr3_aa: CASTQQGARTEAFF
cdr3_nt: TGCGCCAGCACCCAACAGGGGGCGAGAACTGAAGCTTTCTTT

j_call: TRBJ2-7
d_call: -
clone_size: once
v_call: TRBV6-1
cdr3_aa: CASSEDLTPWEQYF
cdr3_nt: TGTGCCAGCAGTGAAGACCTGACCCCCTGGGAGCAGTACTTC

j_call: TRBJ2-7
d_call: -
clone_size: -
v_call: TRBV18
cdr3_aa: CASSPGPGPTNEQYF
cdr3_nt: TGTGCCAGCTCACCGGGGCCAGGGCCTACCAACGAGCAGTACTTC

j_call: TRBJ2-3
d_call: -
clone_size: -
v_call: TRBV29-1
cdr3_aa: CSVGGPVSNTDTQYF
cdr3_nt: TGCAGCGTTGGAGGCCCGGTGTCTAACACAGATACGCAGTATTTT

j_call: TRBJ1-2
d_call: -
clone_size: -
v_call: TRBV10-3
cdr3_aa: CAIRSQSNYGYTF
cdr3_nt: TGTGCCATCAGAAGCCAGAGTAACTATGGCTACACCTTC

j_call: TRBJ1-2
d_call: -
clone_size: -
v_call: TRBV29-1
cdr3_aa: CSVDVRGNYGYTF
cdr3_nt: TGCAGCGTTGATGTCAGGGGAAACTATGGCTACACCTTC

j_call: TRBJ2-2
d_call: -
clone_size: -
v_call: TRBV12-5
cdr3_aa: CASGLGGTSAGELFF
cdr3_nt: TGTGCTAGTGGTTTGGGAGGGACGTCGGCCGGGGAGCTGTTTTTT

j_call: TRBJ2-7
d_call: -
clone_size: -
v_call: TRBV19
cdr3_aa: CASRHRALAHEQYF
cdr3_nt: TGTGCCAGTAGACATCGGGCTCTCGCCCACGAGCAGTACTTC

j_call: TRBJ1-2
d_call: -
clone_size: -
v_call: TRBV5-6
cdr3_aa: CASSTGLLNYGYTF
cdr3_nt: TGTGCCAGCAGCACGGGACTCCTTAACTATGGCTACACCTTC

j_call: TRBJ2-7
d_call: -
clone_size: -
v_call: TRBV4-2
cdr3_aa: CASSQDAARTPYEQYF
cdr3_nt: TGTGCCAGCAGCCAAGATGCGGCACGGACGCCGTACGAGCAGTACTTC

j_call: TRBJ2-7
d_call: -
clone_size: -
v_call: TRBV10-1
cdr3_aa: CASSAIIQGLRYF
cdr3_nt: TGCGCCAGCAGTGCGATAATTCAGGGCCTGCGGTACTTC

j_call: TRBJ2-3
d_call: -
clone_size: -
v_call: TRBV19
cdr3_aa: CATLEQTGSTDTQYF
cdr3_nt: TGTGCCACTTTAGAACAGACGGGGAGCACAGATACGCAGTATTTT

j_call: TRBJ2-2
d_call: -
clone_size: few
v_call: TRBV14
cdr3_aa: CASSQDSRNTGELFF
cdr3_nt: TGTGCCAGCAGCCAAGATAGCAGGAACACCGGGGAGCTGTTTTTT

j_call: TRBJ2-3
d_call: -
clone_size: once
v_call: TRBV6-5
cdr3_aa: CASTTAGSTDTQYF
cdr3_nt: TGTGCCAGCACGACAGCGGGTAGCACAGATACGCAGTATTTT

j_call: TRBJ2-2
d_call: TRBD1
clone_size: -
v_call: TRBV6-5
cdr3_aa: CASRTGGTGELFF
cdr3_nt: TGTGCCAGCAGGACAGGGGGTACCGGGGAGCTGTTTTTT

j_call: TRBJ2-7
d_call: -
clone_size: -
v_call: TRBV4-3
cdr3_aa: CASSQERSPYEQYF
cdr3_nt: TGCGCCAGCAGCCAAGAACGGTCCCCCTACGAGCAGTACTTC

j_call: TRBJ2-3
d_call: -
clone_size: -
v_call: TRBV3-1/TRBV3-2
cdr3_aa: CASSQGATDTQYF
cdr3_nt: TGTGCCAGCAGCCAAGGGGCAACAGATACGCAGTATTTT

j_call: TRBJ2-7
d_call: -
clone_size: -
v_call: TRBV27
cdr3_aa: CASSFGSHYEQYF
cdr3_nt: TGTGCCAGCAGTTTTGGCTCCCACTACGAGCAGTACTTC

j_call: TRBJ2-4
d_call: -
clone_size: -
v_call: TRBV4-1
cdr3_aa: CASSQGGGGLAKNIQYF
cdr3_nt: TGCGCCAGCAGCCAAGGAGGGGGGGGACTAGCCAAAAACATTCAGTACTTC

j_call: TRBJ2-1
d_call: TRBD2
clone_size: -
v_call: TRBV9
cdr3_aa: CASSVGISGGYNEQFF
cdr3_nt: TGTGCCAGCAGCGTAGGAATCAGCGGGGGCTACAATGAGCAGTTCTTC

j_call: TRBJ1-1
d_call: -
clone_size: -
v_call: TRBV6-2/TRBV6-3
cdr3_aa: CASSYRGLNTEAFF
cdr3_nt: TGTGCCAGCAGTTACCGGGGACTGAACACTGAAGCTTTCTTT

j_call: TRBJ2-7
d_call: -
clone_size: -
v_call: TRBV11-2
cdr3_aa: CASRFETSYEQYF
cdr3_nt: TGTGCCAGCAGGTTTGAAACATCCTACGAGCAGTACTTC

j_call: TRBJ2-5
d_call: -
clone_size: -
v_call: TRBV6-5
cdr3_aa: CASRPGLSKTQYF
cdr3_nt: TGTGCCAGCAGACCGGGTTTGTCAAAGACCCAGTACTTC

j_call: TRBJ1-5
d_call: -
clone_size: few
v_call: TRBV7-9
cdr3_aa: CASSVSNQPQHF
cdr3_nt: TGTGCCAGCAGCGTAAGTAATCAGCCCCAGCATTTT

j_call: TRBJ1-5
d_call: -
clone_size: -
v_call: TRBV4-1
cdr3_aa: CASSQGPGRGGNQPQHF
cdr3_nt: TGCGCCAGCAGCCAAGGACCCGGCAGGGGTGGCAATCAGCCCCAGCATTTT